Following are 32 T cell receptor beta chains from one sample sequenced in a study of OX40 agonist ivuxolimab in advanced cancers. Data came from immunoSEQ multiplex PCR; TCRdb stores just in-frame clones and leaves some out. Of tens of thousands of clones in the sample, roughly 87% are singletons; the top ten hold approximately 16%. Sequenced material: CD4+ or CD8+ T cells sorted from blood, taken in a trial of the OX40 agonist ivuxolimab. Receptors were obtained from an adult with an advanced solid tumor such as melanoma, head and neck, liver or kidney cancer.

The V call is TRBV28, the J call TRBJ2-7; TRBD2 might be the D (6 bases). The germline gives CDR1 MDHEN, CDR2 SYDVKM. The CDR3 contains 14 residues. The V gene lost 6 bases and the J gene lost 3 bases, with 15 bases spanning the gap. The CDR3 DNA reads TGTGCCAGCAGAGCGCCGGGACTCGACTACGAGCAGTACTTC. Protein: CASRAPGLDYEQYF.

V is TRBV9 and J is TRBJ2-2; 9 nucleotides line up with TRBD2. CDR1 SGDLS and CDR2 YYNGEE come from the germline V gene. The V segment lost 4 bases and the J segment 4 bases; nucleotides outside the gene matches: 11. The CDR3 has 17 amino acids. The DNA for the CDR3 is TGTGCCAGCAGCCCCCGTGGGCGGGAGGGCCCCACCGGGGAGCTGTTTTTT. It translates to CASSPRGREGPTGELFF.

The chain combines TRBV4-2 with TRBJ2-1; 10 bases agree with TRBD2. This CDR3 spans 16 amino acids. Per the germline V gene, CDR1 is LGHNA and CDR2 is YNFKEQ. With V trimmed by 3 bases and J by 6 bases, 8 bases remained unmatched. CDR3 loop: CASSQIGLAEGNEQFF. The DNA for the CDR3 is TGTGCCAGCAGCCAGATCGGACTAGCGGAAGGCAATGAGCAGTTCTTC.

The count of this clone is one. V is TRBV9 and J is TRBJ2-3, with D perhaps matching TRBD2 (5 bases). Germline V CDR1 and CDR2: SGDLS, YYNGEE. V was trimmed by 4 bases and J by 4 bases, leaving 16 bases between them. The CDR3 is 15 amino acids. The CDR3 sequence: CASSLEGGAPDTQYF. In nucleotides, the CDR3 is TGTGCCAGCAGCCTAGAAGGAGGAGCACCAGATACGCAGTATTTT.

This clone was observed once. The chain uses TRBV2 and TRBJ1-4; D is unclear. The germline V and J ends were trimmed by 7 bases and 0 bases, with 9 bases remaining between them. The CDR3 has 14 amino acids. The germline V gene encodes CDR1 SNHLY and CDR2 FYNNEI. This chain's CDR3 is CASTEGATNEKLFF. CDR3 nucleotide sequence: TGTGCCAGCACTGAGGGTGCAACTAATGAAAAACTGTTTTTT.

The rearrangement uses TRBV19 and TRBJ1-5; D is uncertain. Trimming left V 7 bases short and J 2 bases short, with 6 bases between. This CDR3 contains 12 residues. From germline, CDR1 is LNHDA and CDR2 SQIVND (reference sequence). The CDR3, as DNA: TGTGCCAGTACCCTGGGCAATCAGCCCCAGCATTTT. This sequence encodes CASTLGNQPQHF.

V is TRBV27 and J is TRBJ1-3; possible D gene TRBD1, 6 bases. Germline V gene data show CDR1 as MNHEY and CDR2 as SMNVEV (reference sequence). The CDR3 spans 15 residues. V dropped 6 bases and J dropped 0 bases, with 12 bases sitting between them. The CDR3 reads CASRFTGYSGNTIYF. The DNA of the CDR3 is TGTGCCAGCAGATTCACAGGGTACTCTGGAAACACCATATATTTT.

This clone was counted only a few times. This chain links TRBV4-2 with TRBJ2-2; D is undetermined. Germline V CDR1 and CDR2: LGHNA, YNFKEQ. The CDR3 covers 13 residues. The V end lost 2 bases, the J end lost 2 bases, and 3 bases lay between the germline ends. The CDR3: CASSQLNTGELFF. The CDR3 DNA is TGTGCCAGCAGCCAATTAAACACCGGGGAGCTGTTTTTT.

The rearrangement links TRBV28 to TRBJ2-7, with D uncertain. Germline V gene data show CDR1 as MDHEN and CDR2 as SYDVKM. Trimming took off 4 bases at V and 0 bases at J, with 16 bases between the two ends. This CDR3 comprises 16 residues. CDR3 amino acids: CASSWYSLLSSYEQYF. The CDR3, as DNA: TGTGCCAGCAGTTGGTACAGCCTTTTAAGCTCCTACGAGCAGTACTTC.

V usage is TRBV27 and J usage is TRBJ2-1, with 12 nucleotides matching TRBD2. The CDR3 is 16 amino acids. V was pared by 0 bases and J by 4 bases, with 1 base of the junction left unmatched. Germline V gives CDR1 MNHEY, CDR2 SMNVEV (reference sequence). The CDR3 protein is CASSLSGLAGYNEQFF. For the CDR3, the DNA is TGTGCCAGCAGTTTATCCGGACTAGCGGGATACAATGAGCAGTTCTTC.

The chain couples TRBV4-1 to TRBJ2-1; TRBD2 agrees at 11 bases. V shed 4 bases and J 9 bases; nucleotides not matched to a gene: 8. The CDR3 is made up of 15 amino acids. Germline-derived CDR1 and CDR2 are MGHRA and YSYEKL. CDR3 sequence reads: CASSLTSGGGGEQFF. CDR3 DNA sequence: TGCGCCAGCAGCCTCACTAGCGGGGGAGGGGGTGAGCAGTTCTTC.

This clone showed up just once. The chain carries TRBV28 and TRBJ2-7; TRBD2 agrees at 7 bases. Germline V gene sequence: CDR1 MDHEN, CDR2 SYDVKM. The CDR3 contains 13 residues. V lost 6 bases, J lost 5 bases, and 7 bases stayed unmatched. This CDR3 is CASRPLAWNEQYF. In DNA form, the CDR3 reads TGTGCCAGCAGACCACTAGCGTGGAACGAGCAGTACTTC.

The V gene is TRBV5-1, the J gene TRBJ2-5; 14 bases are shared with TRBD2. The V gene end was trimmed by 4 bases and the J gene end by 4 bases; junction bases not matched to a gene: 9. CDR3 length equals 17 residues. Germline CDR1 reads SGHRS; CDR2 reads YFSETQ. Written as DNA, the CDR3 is TGCGCCAGCAGCCTGAGACTAGCGGGAGGGCCTCGAGAGACCCAGTACTTC. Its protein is CASSLRLAGGPRETQYF.

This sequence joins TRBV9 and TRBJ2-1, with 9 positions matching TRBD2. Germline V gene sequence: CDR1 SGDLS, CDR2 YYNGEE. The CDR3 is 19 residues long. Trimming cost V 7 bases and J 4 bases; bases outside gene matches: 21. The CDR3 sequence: CASAHNIAGDRGDYNEQFF. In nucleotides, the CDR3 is TGTGCCAGCGCCCATAATATAGCGGGAGATCGGGGGGATTACAATGAGCAGTTCTTC.

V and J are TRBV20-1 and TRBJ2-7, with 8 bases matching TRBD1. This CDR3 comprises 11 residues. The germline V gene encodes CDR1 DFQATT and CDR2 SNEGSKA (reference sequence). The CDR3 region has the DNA TGCAGCAAGGACAGGGTCCACGAGCAGTACTTC. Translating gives CSKDRVHEQYF.

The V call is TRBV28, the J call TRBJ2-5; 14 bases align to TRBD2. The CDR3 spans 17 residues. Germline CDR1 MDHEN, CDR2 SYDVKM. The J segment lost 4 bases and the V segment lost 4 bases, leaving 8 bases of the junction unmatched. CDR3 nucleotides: TGTGCCAGCAGTTCAGCCCCAGGGACTAGCGGGAGAGAGACCCAGTACTTC. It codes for CASSSAPGTSGRETQYF.

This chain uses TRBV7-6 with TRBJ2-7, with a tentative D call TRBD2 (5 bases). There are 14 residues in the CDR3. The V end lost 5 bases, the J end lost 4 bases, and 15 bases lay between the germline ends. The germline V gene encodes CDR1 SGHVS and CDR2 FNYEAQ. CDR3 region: CASSPDAGWYEQYF. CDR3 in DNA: TGTGCCAGCAGCCCCGATGCGGGTTGGTACGAGCAGTACTTC.

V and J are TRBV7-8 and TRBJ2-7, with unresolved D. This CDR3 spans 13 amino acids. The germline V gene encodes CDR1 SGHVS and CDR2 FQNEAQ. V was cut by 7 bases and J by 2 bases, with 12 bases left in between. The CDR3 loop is CASTAESTYEQYF. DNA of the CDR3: TGTGCCAGCACGGCGGAGTCCACCTACGAGCAGTACTTC.

CDR3 protein: CASSFGGSHEQYF. Here the CDR3 DNA reads TGTGCCAGCAGTTTCGGAGGGTCCCACGAGCAGTACTTC. The chain joins TRBV27 to TRBJ2-7, with D perhaps TRBD2 (6 bases). The V gene's germline CDR1 is MNHEY and CDR2 SMNVEV (reference sequence). This CDR3 spans 13 amino acids. The ends were cut back, 3 bases at V and 5 bases at J, with 11 bases in the middle.

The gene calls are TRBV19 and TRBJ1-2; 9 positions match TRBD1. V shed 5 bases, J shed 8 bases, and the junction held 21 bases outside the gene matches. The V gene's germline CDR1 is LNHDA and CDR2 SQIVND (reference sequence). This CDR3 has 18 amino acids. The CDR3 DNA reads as TGTGCCAGTAGTCCCATGCTACTCCCGGGACAGGGAGGTGGCGGCTACACCTTC. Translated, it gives CASSPMLLPGQGGGGYTF.

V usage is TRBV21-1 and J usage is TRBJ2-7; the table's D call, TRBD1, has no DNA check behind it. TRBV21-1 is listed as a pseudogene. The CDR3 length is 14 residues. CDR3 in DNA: TGTGCCAGCAGCAAGCCTACAGAGTCCTACGAGCAGTACTTC. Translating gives CASSKPTESYEQYF.

In nucleotides, the CDR3 is TGCAGCGTTGAAGATCGGGTATGGGCTTTCTTT. It encodes CSVEDRVWAFF. The V gene is TRBV29-1, the J gene TRBJ1-1, with no clear D. The germline gives CDR1 SQVTM, CDR2 ANQGSEA. The CDR3 length is 11 residues. The V and J ends lost 0 bases and 11 bases respectively, with 10 bases between them.

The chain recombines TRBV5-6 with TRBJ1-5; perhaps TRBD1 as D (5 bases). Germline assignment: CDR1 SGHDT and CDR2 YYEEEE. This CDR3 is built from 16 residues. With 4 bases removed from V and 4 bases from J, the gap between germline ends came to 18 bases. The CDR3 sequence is CASSRQAEEGNQPQHF. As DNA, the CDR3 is TGTGCCAGCAGCCGCCAGGCCGAAGAGGGGAATCAGCCCCAGCATTTT.

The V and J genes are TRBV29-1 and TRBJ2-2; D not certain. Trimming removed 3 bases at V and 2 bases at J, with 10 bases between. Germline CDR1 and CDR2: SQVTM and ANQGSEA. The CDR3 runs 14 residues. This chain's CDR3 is CSVEVDLNTGELFF. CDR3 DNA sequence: TGCAGCGTTGAGGTGGATCTAAACACCGGGGAGCTGTTTTTT.

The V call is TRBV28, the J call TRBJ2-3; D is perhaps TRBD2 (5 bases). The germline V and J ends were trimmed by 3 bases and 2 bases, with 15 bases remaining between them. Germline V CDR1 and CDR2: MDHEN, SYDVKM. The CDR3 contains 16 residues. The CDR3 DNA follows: TGTGCCAGCAGTTTGAGCCCCCCCGGGATCACAGATACGCAGTATTTT. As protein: CASSLSPPGITDTQYF.

CDR3 coding DNA: TGTGCCAGCCTTGGAAGGGGAACCGGCGAGCAGTACTTC. Its protein is CASLGRGTGEQYF. This chain connects TRBV27 to TRBJ2-7, with a tentative D call TRBD1 (5 bases). V was clipped by 8 bases and J by 6 bases, with 17 bases between them. CDR3 length: 13 residues. Germline CDR1 reads MNHEY; CDR2 reads SMNVEV (reference sequence).

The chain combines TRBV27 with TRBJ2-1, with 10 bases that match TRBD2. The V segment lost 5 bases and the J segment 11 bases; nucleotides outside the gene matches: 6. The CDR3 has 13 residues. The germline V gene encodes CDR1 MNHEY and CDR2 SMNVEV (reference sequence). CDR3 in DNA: TGTGCCAGCAGTCCAGGGACTAGCGACCAGCAGTTCTTC. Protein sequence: CASSPGTSDQQFF.

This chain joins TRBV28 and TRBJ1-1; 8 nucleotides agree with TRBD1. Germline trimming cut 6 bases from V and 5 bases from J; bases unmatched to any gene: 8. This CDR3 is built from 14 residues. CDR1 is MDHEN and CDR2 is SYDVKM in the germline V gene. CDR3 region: CASSPTGEGTEAFF. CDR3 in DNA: TGTGCCAGCAGCCCGACAGGGGAGGGTACTGAAGCTTTCTTT.

CDR3 protein: CASSGSEAGRVAQYF. The CDR3 DNA is TGTGCCAGCAGTGGATCGGAGGCTGGACGTGTGGCCCAGTACTTC. This rearrangement joins TRBV6-5 to TRBJ2-5, with D tentatively TRBD2 (5 bases). Trimming left V 5 bases short and J 9 bases short, with 22 bases between. The CDR3 is made up of 15 amino acids. Per germline, CDR1 MNHEY and CDR2 SVGAGI.

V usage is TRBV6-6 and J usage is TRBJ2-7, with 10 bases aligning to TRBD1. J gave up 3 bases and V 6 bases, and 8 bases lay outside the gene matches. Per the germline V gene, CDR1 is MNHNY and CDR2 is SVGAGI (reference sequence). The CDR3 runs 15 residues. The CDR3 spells CASRTTGGFFYEQYF. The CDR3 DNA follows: TGTGCCAGCAGGACGACAGGGGGCTTCTTCTACGAGCAGTACTTC.

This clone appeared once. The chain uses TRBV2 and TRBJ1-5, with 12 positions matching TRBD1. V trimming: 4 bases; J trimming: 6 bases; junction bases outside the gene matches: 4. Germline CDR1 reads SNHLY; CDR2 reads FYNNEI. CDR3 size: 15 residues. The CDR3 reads CASSAGQGASQPQHF. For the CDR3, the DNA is TGTGCCAGCAGTGCGGGACAGGGGGCGAGTCAGCCCCAGCATTTT.

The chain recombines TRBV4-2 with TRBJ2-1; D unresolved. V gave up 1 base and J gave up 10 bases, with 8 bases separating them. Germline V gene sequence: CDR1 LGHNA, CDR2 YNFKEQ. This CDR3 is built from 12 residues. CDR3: CASSQVGVEQFF. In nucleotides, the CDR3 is TGTGCCAGCAGCCAAGTAGGAGTGGAGCAGTTCTTC.